A single sample gave rise to the 18 T cell receptor beta chains below, sequenced in a study of identical twins. TCRdb re-called the 5' RACE reads with MiXCR, one entry per CDR3 protein. The table lists roughly 1.6 million distinct CDR3 sequences, around 33% of them singletons. The sample comprised cord blood. The receptors originated from a newborn girl in good health.

This clonotype has a single count. This chain joins TRBV20-1 and TRBJ2-7, with D perhaps matching TRBD1 (5 bases). Germline lookup yields CDR1 DFQATT and CDR2 SNEGSKA (reference sequence). V was pared by 4 bases and J by 2 bases, with 12 bases between. CDR3 length: 13 residues. CDR3 residues: CSAIGARAYEQYF. Written as DNA, the CDR3 is TGCAGTGCTATAGGGGCTAGGGCCTACGAGCAGTACTTC.

Of note for this clonotype: A read error may account for a junction end that differs from germline. This chain connects TRBV10-3 to TRBJ1-1; maybe TRBD1 (5 bases). Germline CDR1 and CDR2: ENHRY and SYGVKD. CDR3 length: 16 residues. In nucleotides, the CDR3 is TGTGCCATCCGTGAGTCGGGGACCCTTATGAACACTGAAGCTTTCTTT. It yields the protein CAIRESGTLMNTEAFF.

The rearrangement links TRBV5-8 to TRBJ2-1; D might be TRBD2 (5 bases). Trimming removed 0 bases from V and 0 bases from J, with 13 bases in between. Germline lookup yields CDR1 SGHTS and CDR2 YDEGEE. The CDR3 is 17 residues long. CDR3 nucleotides: TGTGCCAGCAGCTTGGATCACGGGGTTCTCTCCTACAATGAGCAGTTCTTC. Translated, it gives CASSLDHGVLSYNEQFF.

Only a few counts were recorded for this clonotype. CDR3 region: CASSQGTSGGFTDTQYF. CDR3 coding DNA: TGTGCCAGCAGCCAAGGGACTAGCGGGGGGTTCACAGATACGCAGTATTTT. The chain has TRBV3-1 and TRBJ2-3, with 14 bases fitting TRBD2. Losses at the gene ends were 1 base for V and 2 bases for J; bases not matched to a gene: 2. The CDR3 covers 17 residues. CDR1 is LGHDT, CDR2 YNNKEL, per germline (reference sequence).

The chain employs TRBV28 and TRBJ1-1, with a possible D match to TRBD1 (5 bases). V gave up 4 bases and J gave up 7 bases, with 16 bases separating them. The CDR3 covers 14 residues. Per germline, CDR1 MDHEN and CDR2 SYDVKM. CDR3 amino acids: CASSSHPDSYEAFF. The CDR3 bases are TGTGCCAGCAGTTCCCACCCTGACAGCTATGAAGCTTTCTTT. Variable domain in full (rest from reference TRBV28 and TRBJ1-1): DVKVTQSSRYLVKRTGEKVFLECVQDMDHENMFWYRQDPGLGLRLIYFSYDVKMKEKGDIPEGYSVSREKKERFSLILESASTNQTSMYLCASSSHPDSYEAFFGQGTRLTVV.

This clonotype came up a few times. The rearrangement links TRBV5-1 to TRBJ2-1, with D unresolved. Germline V gene lookup returns CDR1 SGHRS and CDR2 YFSETQ. The CDR3 has 14 residues. The V and J ends lost 2 bases and 6 bases respectively, with 12 bases between them. CDR3 amino acids: CASSFVTTSNEQFF. The CDR3 DNA is TGCGCCAGCAGCTTCGTGACCACCTCCAATGAGCAGTTCTTC.

V usage is TRBV28 and J usage is TRBJ2-7, with 9 bases aligning to TRBD1. Germline V gene data show CDR1 as MDHEN and CDR2 as SYDVKM. The CDR3 runs to 16 residues. Trimming at V came to 5 bases and at J to 3 bases, leaving 11 bases not matched to a gene. As DNA, the CDR3 is TGTGCCAGCAGTCTCAGCTACGGGACAGGGATCTACGAGCAGTACTTC. This codes for CASSLSYGTGIYEQYF. The variable domain in full, completed from reference TRBV28 and TRBJ2-7, reads DVKVTQSSRYLVKRTGEKVFLECVQDMDHENMFWYRQDPGLGLRLIYFSYDVKMKEKGDIPEGYSVSREKKERFSLILESASTNQTSMYLCASSLSYGTGIYEQYFGPGTRLTVT.

This chain uses TRBV10-3 with TRBJ2-7; D is undetermined. CDR1 and CDR2 from the germline V gene are ENHRY and SYGVKD. The CDR3 has 16 residues. V was shortened by 0 bases and J by 0 bases, with 12 bases between the two germline ends. CDR3 nucleotide sequence: TGTGCCATCAGTGAGTCCCCTGGAAGACTCTCCTACGAGCAGTACTTC. Protein: CAISESPGRLSYEQYF.

This chain uses TRBV9 with TRBJ2-2; 7 nucleotides match TRBD2. The V gene end was trimmed by 6 bases and the J gene end by 0 bases; junction bases not matched to a gene: 5. Germline CDR1 SGDLS, CDR2 YYNGEE. This CDR3 contains 15 residues. CDR3 in amino acids: CASTHGLANTGELFF. Written as DNA, the CDR3 is TGTGCCAGCACCCATGGACTAGCGAACACCGGGGAGCTGTTTTTT.

The CDR3 DNA sequence: TGCAGTGCTAGAGTAGGGGGGAGCGCGTTGGATGAGCAGTACTTC. This gives the protein CSARVGGSALDEQYF. The rearrangement joins TRBV20-1 to TRBJ2-7; perhaps D is TRBD1 or TRBD2 (6 bases each). Germline V gene sequence: CDR1 DFQATT, CDR2 SNEGSKA (reference sequence). The V end lost 1 base, the J end lost 7 bases, and 20 bases lay between the germline ends. The CDR3 length is 15 residues.

This clonotype turned up a few times. The V gene is TRBV9, the J gene TRBJ1-2; the match to TRBD1 covers 8 bases. With V trimmed by 7 bases and J by 2 bases, 4 bases remained unmatched. Germline values: CDR1 SGDLS, CDR2 YYNGEE. CDR3 length: 13 residues. The CDR3 sequence is CASARTGNYGYTF. The CDR3 nucleotides are TGTGCCAGCGCCCGGACAGGGAACTATGGCTACACCTTC.

This clonotype has more than one count but fewer than ten. J is TRBJ2-2 and V is TRBV2; 14 bases agree with TRBD2. CDR3 size: 15 residues. Per the germline V gene, CDR1 is SNHLY and CDR2 is FYNNEI. The trim removed 4 bases at V and 5 bases at J, leaving 0 bases unmatched. The CDR3 nucleotides read TGTGCCAGCAGTGGGACTAGCGGGGGGACCGGGGAGCTGTTTTTT. Protein product: CASSGTSGGTGELFF.

The chain employs TRBV20-1 and TRBJ1-1; 8 bases map to TRBD1. CDR1 and CDR2 from the germline V gene are DFQATT and SNEGSKA (reference sequence). J was trimmed by 5 bases and V by 3 bases; bases with no gene match: 8. CDR3 length: 14 residues. Here the CDR3 DNA reads TGCAGTGCTAGTCGGACAGGGTGGGGGACTGAAGCTTTCTTT. The encoded protein is CSASRTGWGTEAFF.

This chain joins TRBV20-1 and TRBJ2-1, with TRBD2 matching over 10 bases. V was pared by 4 bases and J by 1 base, with 4 bases of the junction left unmatched. The germline gives CDR1 DFQATT, CDR2 SNEGSKA (reference sequence). The length of the CDR3 is 15 residues. CDR3 region: CSAIISGRSYNEQFF. In DNA, the CDR3 is TGCAGTGCTATCATTAGCGGGAGGTCCTACAATGAGCAGTTCTTC.

The chain employs TRBV20-1 and TRBJ1-1; D might be TRBD1 (5 bases). The length of the CDR3 is 13 residues. Between the trimmed V and J ends, which lost 1 base and 4 bases, there was a span of 10 bases. The germline gives CDR1 DFQATT, CDR2 SNEGSKA (reference sequence). For the CDR3, the DNA is TGCAGTGCTAGAGCAGGGCAGGTCACTGAAGCTTTCTTT. Protein product: CSARAGQVTEAFF.

The chain combines TRBV3-1 with TRBJ1-6; 10 bases are shared with TRBD1. V was pared by 8 bases and J by 7 bases, with 5 bases of the junction left unmatched. Germline lookup yields CDR1 LGHDT and CDR2 YNNKEL (reference sequence). The CDR3 loop spans 14 amino acids. The CDR3 sequence is CASGTGVWNSPLHF. In nucleotides, the CDR3 is TGTGCCAGCGGGACAGGGGTTTGGAATTCACCCCTCCACTTT.

This clonotype was seen a few times. The chain combines TRBV6-5 with TRBJ2-3; possibly TRBD2 for D (5 bases). Trimming left V 0 bases short and J 5 bases short, with 9 bases between. This CDR3 has 14 amino acids. Germline V CDR1 and CDR2: MNHEY, SVGAGI. Written as DNA, the CDR3 is TGTGCCAGCAGTTACTCGAGGGAGCTAGATACGCAGTATTTT. It is translated as CASSYSRELDTQYF.

The rearrangement joins TRBV6-2 or TRBV6-3 to TRBJ2-1; TRBD1 matches 9 bases. The trim removed 5 bases at V and 3 bases at J, leaving 8 bases unmatched. From germline, CDR1 is MNHEY and CDR2 SVGEGT. This CDR3 is built from 16 residues. CDR3 region: CASSANRGLFYNEQFF. The CDR3 DNA reads TGTGCCAGCAGTGCTAACAGGGGGCTTTTCTACAATGAGCAGTTCTTC.